These 30 T cell receptor beta chains came from one sample sequenced in a study of shared clonotypes between healthy human individuals. Data came from immunoSEQ multiplex PCR; TCRdb stores just in-frame clones and leaves some out. This table has under 1,900,000 clones, around 98.5% appearing once. Sequenced material: naive CD4+ T cells sorted from blood. The subset denotes: CD45RA+ positively selected. The receptor set was obtained from a young man in good health.

This CDR3 is CAWSDAGSSYNEQFF. The CDR3 DNA reads as TGTGCCTGGAGTGACGCAGGGAGCTCCTACAATGAGCAGTTCTTC. V usage is TRBV30 and J usage is TRBJ2-1; possibly TRBD1 or TRBD2 for D (5 bases each). Trimming cost V 1 base and J 0 bases, with 10 bases left between them. CDR3 length: 15 residues. Per the germline V gene, CDR1 is GTSNPN and CDR2 is SVGIG (reference sequence).

The CDR3 DNA reads TGTGCCAGCAGCCAGGGAGGTTTGAACACTGAAGCTTTCTTT. Its translation is CASSQGGLNTEAFF. The chain couples TRBV5-4 to TRBJ1-1; perhaps TRBD1 as D (5 bases). Trimming left V 4 bases short and J 0 bases short, with 10 bases between. The CDR3 loop spans 14 amino acids. Germline assignment: CDR1 SGHNT and CDR2 YYREEE (reference sequence). Full variable domain (remainder filled in from reference TRBV5-4 and TRBJ1-1): ETGVTQSPTHLIKTRGQQVTLRCSSQSGHNTVSWYQQALGQGPQFIFQYYREEENGRGNFPPRFSGLQFPNYSSELNVNALELDDSALYLCASSQGGLNTEAFFGQGTRLTVV.

The V and J genes are TRBV9 and TRBJ2-5, with 9 bases fitting TRBD1. V was pared by 4 bases and J by 2 bases, with 9 bases of the junction left unmatched. The CDR3 length is 16 residues. The germline gives CDR1 SGDLS, CDR2 YYNGEE. Here the CDR3 DNA reads TGTGCCAGCAGCATTAGACAGGGGGTGGGTCAAGAGACCCAGTACTTC. It yields the protein CASSIRQGVGQETQYF.

V usage is TRBV6-6 and J usage is TRBJ1-2; D is uncertain. Germline V gene sequence: CDR1 MNHNY, CDR2 SVGAGI (reference sequence). The germline V and J ends were trimmed by 6 bases and 5 bases, with 13 bases remaining between them. CDR3 length equals 13 residues. CDR3 bases: TGTGCCAGCAGGAACACCCGGGGTTATGGCTACACCTTC. It translates to CASRNTRGYGYTF.

V and J are TRBV10-1 and TRBJ1-1; D is perhaps TRBD1 (6 bases). Deletions cut 6 bases from V and 2 bases from J, with 16 bases between. Germline V lookup: CDR1 WNHNN, CDR2 SYGVQD (reference sequence). The CDR3 is 15 residues long. The CDR3: CASRAPLGGNTEAFF. In nucleotides, the CDR3 is TGCGCCAGCAGAGCGCCACTCGGGGGCAACACTGAAGCTTTCTTT.

The rearrangement joins TRBV4-1 to TRBJ1-3, with D possibly matching TRBD1 (5 bases). CDR3 size: 17 residues. Trimming stripped 0 bases from V and 4 bases from J, with 16 bases between. CDR1 is MGHRA and CDR2 is YSYEKL in the germline V gene. CDR3 sequence (DNA): TGCGCCAGCAGCCAAGATGCAGGGCGAGGCGGAGGAAACACCATATATTTT. Its protein is CASSQDAGRGGGNTIYF.

To note about this clone: The sample has other DNA sequences that encode this CDR3 too. The rearrangement links TRBV5-5 to TRBJ2-7; possible D gene TRBD1, 5 bases. V was shortened by 4 bases and J by 2 bases, with 7 bases between the two germline ends. Germline-derived CDR1 and CDR2 are SGHKS and YYEKEE (reference sequence). This CDR3 has 12 amino acids. The CDR3 coding sequence is TGTGCCAGCAGCCCAGGGACCTACGAGCAGTACTTC. This gives the protein CASSPGTYEQYF. Full variable domain (missing parts from reference TRBV5-5 and TRBJ2-7): DAGVTQSPTHLIKTRGQQVTLRCSPISGHKSVSWYQQVLGQGPQFIFQYYEKEERGRGNFPDRFSARQFPNYSSELNVNALLLGDSALYLCASSPGTYEQYFGPGTRLTVT.

The chain recombines TRBV18 with TRBJ2-6, with TRBD2 matching 7 bases. The CDR3 consists of 19 residues. Trimming removed 0 bases from V and 0 bases from J; junction bases left unmatched: 8. CDR1 is KGHSH, CDR2 LQKENI, per germline. The chain's CDR3 is CASSPPLEGRASGANVLTF. The CDR3 DNA sequence: TGTGCCAGCTCACCACCCTTAGAGGGGAGGGCCTCTGGGGCCAACGTCCTGACTTTC.

V usage is TRBV6-6 and J usage is TRBJ2-7, with D perhaps matching TRBD2 (5 bases). The CDR3 runs 13 residues. V was cut by 6 bases and J by 5 bases, with 14 bases left in between. Germline V gives CDR1 MNHNY, CDR2 SVGAGI (reference sequence). This CDR3 reads CASSIPMRDEQYF. Here the CDR3 DNA reads TGTGCCAGCAGCATTCCCATGCGGGACGAGCAGTACTTC.

This chain uses TRBV15 with TRBJ2-3, with 13 bases aligning to TRBD2. The CDR3 spans 19 residues. Germline-derived CDR1 and CDR2 are LNHNV and YYDKDF (reference sequence). The ends lost 0 bases at V and 0 bases at J; junction bases unmatched: 6. The CDR3 loop is CATSRDGLAGEGSTDTQYF. In DNA form, the CDR3 reads TGTGCCACCAGCAGAGATGGACTAGCGGGAGAGGGGAGCACAGATACGCAGTATTTT. Full variable domain (rest looked up from reference TRBV15 and TRBJ2-3): DAMVIQNPRYQVTQFGKPVTLSCSQTLNHNVMYWYQQKSSQAPKLLFHYYDKDFNNEADTPDNFQSRRPNTSFCFLDIRSPGLGDTAMYLCATSRDGLAGEGSTDTQYFGPGTRLTVL.

CDR3 nucleotide sequence: TGTGCCAGCAGCCGACTCTCCCAGGGGACCACTGAAGCTTTCTTT. It encodes CASSRLSQGTTEAFF. The chain uses TRBV27 and TRBJ1-1; possibly TRBD1 for D (6 bases). This CDR3 has 15 amino acids. CDR1 is MNHEY, CDR2 SMNVEV, per germline (reference sequence). Deletions cut 6 bases from V and 4 bases from J, with 18 bases between.

The V call is TRBV7-6, the J call TRBJ1-2; D ambiguous. From germline, CDR1 is SGHVS and CDR2 FNYEAQ. This CDR3 region has 12 residues. Trimming shortened V by 4 bases and J by 4 bases, and 7 bases separated the two germline ends. DNA for the CDR3: TGTGCCAGCAGCTCCCAGGTCTATGGCTACACCTTC. This sequence encodes CASSSQVYGYTF.

V is TRBV7-6 and J is TRBJ2-1; no clear D. In germline, CDR1 is SGHVS, CDR2 FNYEAQ. V gave up 4 bases and J gave up 9 bases, with 10 bases separating them. CDR3 length equals 12 residues. CDR3 nucleotides: TGTGCCAGCAGCTACGTCTCTCGTGAGCAGTTCTTC. Its protein is CASSYVSREQFF.

The chain is built from TRBV29-1 and TRBJ2-1, with a weak D call TRBD2 (6 bases). This CDR3 has 13 amino acids. Looked up from germline, CDR1 is SQVTM and CDR2 is ANQGSEA. Trimming took 3 bases from V and 7 from J, leaving 13 bases between them. The CDR3 is CSVENGRVNEQFF. In DNA, the CDR3 is TGCAGCGTTGAGAACGGGAGAGTAAATGAGCAGTTCTTC.

The sample holds one count of this clone. The chain couples TRBV4-3 to TRBJ2-1; D possibly corresponds to TRBD2 (6 bases). V was clipped by 0 bases and J by 0 bases, with 15 bases between them. Germline V CDR1 and CDR2: LGHNA, YSLEER. The CDR3 has 18 residues. CDR3 nucleotides: TGCGCCAGCAGCCAAGAGGTTAGCGGAGTGAGCTCCTACAATGAGCAGTTCTTC. Protein: CASSQEVSGVSSYNEQFF.

The rearrangement uses TRBV4-1 and TRBJ2-2, with 7 bases fitting TRBD1. The CDR3 has 15 residues. Germline CDR1 MGHRA, CDR2 YSYEKL. The V and J ends lost 3 bases and 4 bases, in that order; junction bases with no gene match: 5. This CDR3 reads CASSHERQGTGELFF. The CDR3 DNA reads as TGCGCCAGCAGCCACGAAAGACAGGGCACCGGGGAGCTGTTTTTT.

Worth noting for this clone: Within the sample, other DNA sequences also encode this same CDR3. This chain connects TRBV2 to TRBJ2-5, with D unclear. V lost 6 bases and J 5 bases, leaving 4 bases between the germline ends. The germline CDR1 and CDR2 sequences are SNHLY and FYNNEI. This CDR3 is built from 10 residues. The CDR3 protein is CASREETQYF. The CDR3 DNA follows: TGTGCCAGCAGGGAGGAGACCCAGTACTTC.

This chain links TRBV7-9 with TRBJ2-7, with D tentatively TRBD1 (5 bases). Germline assignment: CDR1 SEHNR and CDR2 FQNEAQ (reference sequence). There are 13 residues in the CDR3. Trimming took off 5 bases at V and 1 base at J, with 9 bases between the two ends. The CDR3 sequence: CASSKQASYEQYF. The CDR3 coding sequence is TGTGCCAGCAGCAAACAGGCGTCCTACGAGCAGTACTTC.

The rearrangement links TRBV18 to TRBJ2-7, with D possibly being TRBD1 (5 bases). Trimming took off 2 bases at V and 6 bases at J, with 14 bases between the two ends. The germline CDR1 and CDR2 sequences are KGHSH and LQKENI. The CDR3 length is 14 residues. The CDR3 region has the DNA TGTGCCAGCTCACCAGACCCTCAGGGCCGCGAGCAGTACTTC. The encoded protein is CASSPDPQGREQYF.

This chain uses TRBV6-5 with TRBJ1-1; 9 bases map to TRBD1. Germline V gene data show CDR1 as MNHEY and CDR2 as SVGAGI. Trimming took 6 bases from V and 2 from J; bases not matched to a gene: 4. The CDR3 extends over 14 amino acids. DNA for the CDR3: TGTGCCAGCAGATACAGGGGGCACAACACTGAAGCTTTCTTT. Translating gives CASRYRGHNTEAFF.

The DNA for the CDR3 is TGTGCCACCAGCAGAGTAGTGGAACTAGCGGTGGGGACCCAGTACTTC. It is translated as CATSRVVELAVGTQYF. The V gene is TRBV15, the J gene TRBJ2-5, with 8 bases fitting TRBD2. The V segment lost 1 base and the J segment 7 bases; nucleotides outside the gene matches: 11. The CDR3 consists of 16 residues. Germline V CDR1 and CDR2: LNHNV, YYDKDF (reference sequence).

This chain connects TRBV5-6 to TRBJ2-2, with TRBD2 matching 7 bases. CDR3 length: 12 amino acids. From germline, CDR1 is SGHDT and CDR2 YYEEEE. V lost 6 bases to trimming and J lost 7 bases; unmatched junction nucleotides: 3. CDR3 DNA: TGTGCCAGCAACCGGGACTACGGGGAGCTGTTTTTT. Protein: CASNRDYGELFF.

The genes are TRBV9 and TRBJ1-2, with D tentatively TRBD1 (6 bases). The CDR3 extends over 15 amino acids. V lost 6 bases and J lost 0, with 15 bases in between. Germline V gives CDR1 SGDLS, CDR2 YYNGEE. In nucleotides, the CDR3 is TGTGCCAGCACCAAGGGGGGCAGGGCTAACTATGGCTACACCTTC. It is translated as CASTKGGRANYGYTF. The full variable domain, with the rest looked up from reference TRBV9 and TRBJ1-2, is DSGVTQTPKHLITATGQRVTLRCSPRSGDLSVYWYQQSLDQGLQFLIQYYNGEERAKGNILERFSAQQFPDLHSELNLSSLELGDSALYFCASTKGGRANYGYTFGSGTRLTVV.

This chain joins TRBV27 and TRBJ2-7; no clear D gene. The ends were cut back, 1 base at V and 2 bases at J, with 9 bases in the middle. Germline lookup yields CDR1 MNHEY and CDR2 SMNVEV (reference sequence). The CDR3 runs 14 residues. In DNA, the CDR3 is TGTGCCAGCAGTTTATTTGGCAGGCCCTACGAGCAGTACTTC. Amino acids: CASSLFGRPYEQYF.

The gene calls are TRBV5-1 and TRBJ2-3; 10 bases line up with TRBD2. CDR3 length equals 18 residues. J gave up 2 bases and V 4 bases, and 13 bases lay outside the gene matches. CDR1 and CDR2 from the germline V gene are SGHRS and YFSETQ. The DNA of the CDR3 is TGCGCCAGCAGCCCTCTAGCGGGAGAGGGGGGACTCACAGATACGCAGTATTTT. As protein: CASSPLAGEGGLTDTQYF.

The chain is built from TRBV14 and TRBJ2-7, with D perhaps matching TRBD1 or TRBD2 (5 bases each). CDR1 is SGHDN, CDR2 FVKESK, per germline. V was clipped by 1 base and J by 6 bases, with 10 bases between them. The CDR3 spans 13 residues. CDR3 DNA sequence: TGTGCCAGCAGCCAAGCTCTCGGGGCCGAGCAGTACTTC. Translating gives CASSQALGAEQYF.

This clone was seen a handful of times. The same CDR3 is also encoded by other DNA sequences in this sample. This chain joins TRBV2 and TRBJ1-5; D is perhaps TRBD1 (5 bases). V was trimmed by 8 bases and J by 6 bases, leaving 11 bases between them. The CDR3 covers 12 residues. CDR1 and CDR2 (germline): SNHLY, FYNNEI. DNA for the CDR3: TGTGCCAGCTCCAGGGAAGGTCAGCCCCAGCATTTT. The encoded protein is CASSREGQPQHF.

CDR3 region: CASSATSGQETQYF. CDR3 nucleotides: TGTGCCAGCAGTGCGACTAGCGGCCAAGAGACCCAGTACTTC. The rearrangement joins TRBV25-1 to TRBJ2-5; 9 bases agree with TRBD2. Germline CDR1 and CDR2: MGHDK and SYGVNS. Losses at the gene ends were 4 bases for V and 1 base for J; bases not matched to a gene: 1. The CDR3 has 14 amino acids.

This chain links TRBV7-9 with TRBJ2-3; TRBD2 matches 8 bases. CDR3 length: 14 amino acids. Trimming at V came to 6 bases and at J to 0 bases, leaving 2 bases not matched to a gene. Germline CDR1 and CDR2: SEHNR and FQNEAQ (reference sequence). CDR3 region: CASSREGSTDTQYF. The CDR3 DNA reads as TGTGCCAGCAGTCGGGAGGGGAGCACAGATACGCAGTATTTT. The complete variable domain, with remaining parts taken from reference TRBV7-9 and TRBJ2-3, reads DTGVSQNPRHKITKRGQNVTFRCDPISEHNRLYWYRQTLGQGPEFLTYFQNEAQLEKSRLLSDRFSAERPKGSFSTLEIQRTEQGDSAMYLCASSREGSTDTQYFGPGTRLTVL.

The rearrangement uses TRBV7-2 and TRBJ2-1; D is uncertain. This CDR3 spans 13 amino acids. CDR1 and CDR2 (germline): SGHTA, FQGNSA. Trimming left V 5 bases short and J 5 bases short, with 10 bases between. CDR3 coding DNA: TGTGCCAGCAGCACGGATGAGAACAATGAGCAGTTCTTC. As protein: CASSTDENNEQFF.